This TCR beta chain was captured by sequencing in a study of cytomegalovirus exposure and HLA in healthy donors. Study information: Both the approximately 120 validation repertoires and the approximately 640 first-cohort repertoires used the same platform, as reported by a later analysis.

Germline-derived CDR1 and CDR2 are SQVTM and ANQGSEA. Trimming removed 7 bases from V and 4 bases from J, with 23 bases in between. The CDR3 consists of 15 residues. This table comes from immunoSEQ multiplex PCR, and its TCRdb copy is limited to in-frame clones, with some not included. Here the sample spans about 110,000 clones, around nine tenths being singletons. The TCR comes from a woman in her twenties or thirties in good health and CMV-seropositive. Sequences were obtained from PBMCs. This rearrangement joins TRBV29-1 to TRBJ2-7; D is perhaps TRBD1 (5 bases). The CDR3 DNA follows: TGCAGCGCGTTGGGGCTCTCGAGACAGCAGTACGAGCAGTACTTC. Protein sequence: CSALGLSRQQYEQYF.